This T cell receptor beta chain was sequenced for a study of tumor and adjacent non-tumor tissue in lung cancer. Overall study context: Aged about 30 to 85 years, patients included approximately 11 men and about five women with stage I to III disease. Samples averaged approximately 3.9 million productive TCRbeta reads each.

CDR3 size: 11 residues. The germline gives CDR1 DFQATT, CDR2 SNEGSKA (reference sequence). The ends were cut back, 3 bases at V and 6 bases at J, with 7 bases in the middle. RNA was extracted from bulk tissue without any cell sorting. This clonotype has just a few counts. The antigen is undetermined. A modified ARM-PCR protocol with three rounds of nested PCR amplified TCRbeta. TCRdb re-analysed the multiplex PCR reads in MiXCR, keeping a single row per CDR3 protein. Of over 110,000 distinct CDR3 sequences in the sample, around 61% are singletons; the top ten hold roughly 18%. Overall study findings and caveats: Significantly higher TCR diversity was found in tumor than normal lung. In normal lung, the top 100 clones were significantly more dominant than in tumor.

The sequenced sample was lung tumor tissue. This sequence originates from a man between 60 and 75 years old with small cell lung cancer. The J gene is TRBJ2-3, the V gene TRBV20-1; D call uncertain. The DNA of the CDR3 is TGCAGTGCTAGTTTATCCGATACGCAGTATTTT. Encoded protein: CSASLSDTQYF.